This record looks at one TCR beta chain sequence and its context. The antigen remains undetermined. This table comes from immunoSEQ multiplex PCR, and its TCRdb copy is limited to in-frame clones, with some not included. The sample has roughly 100,000 clones, over 85% seen once. These data come from a study of siplizumab effects on memory and regulatory T cells. Study-wide findings and caveats: About 75-97% of proliferating CD4+ or CD8+ clones had no assignable naive or memory phenotype. Apparently key alloresponse contributors, naive T cells also seemed more diverse than memory cells. Among mappable alloreactive CD4+ clones, the Treg-derived fraction averaged roughly 70% with siplizumab versus 25% to 30% in controls.

The sample taken for sequencing was Tregs sorted from blood. This TCR was sampled from a human donor in good health.

The CDR3 DNA sequence: TGCGCCAGCAGCTTGGCGGGGGGCAGTGGCTATGGCTACACCTTC. It codes for CASSLAGGSGYGYTF. The V and J genes are TRBV5-1 and TRBJ1-2; weak D call: TRBD1 (6 bases). V was shortened by 0 bases and J by 4 bases, with 13 bases between the two germline ends. The CDR3 has 15 amino acids. The germline gives CDR1 SGHRS, CDR2 YFSETQ.